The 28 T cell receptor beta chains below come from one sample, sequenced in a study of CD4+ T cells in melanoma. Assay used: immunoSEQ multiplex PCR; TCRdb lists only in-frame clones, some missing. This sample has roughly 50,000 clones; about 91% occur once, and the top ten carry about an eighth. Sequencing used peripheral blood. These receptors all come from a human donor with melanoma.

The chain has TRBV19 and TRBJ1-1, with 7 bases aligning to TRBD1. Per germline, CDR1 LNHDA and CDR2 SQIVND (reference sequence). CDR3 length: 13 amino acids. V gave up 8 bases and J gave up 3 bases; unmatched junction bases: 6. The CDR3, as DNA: TGTGCCAGTTCTGAGCAGGGGGACACTGAAGCTTTCTTT. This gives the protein CASSEQGDTEAFF.

CDR3 in DNA: TGCGCCAGCAGCATGACTAGCGGGGGTACCTACGAGCAGTACTTC. Translating it yields CASSMTSGGTYEQYF. V usage is TRBV5-1 and J usage is TRBJ2-7; 12 positions agree with TRBD2. The CDR3 contains 15 residues. The J segment lost 2 bases and the V segment lost 4 bases, leaving 4 bases of the junction unmatched. The germline V gene encodes CDR1 SGHRS and CDR2 YFSETQ.

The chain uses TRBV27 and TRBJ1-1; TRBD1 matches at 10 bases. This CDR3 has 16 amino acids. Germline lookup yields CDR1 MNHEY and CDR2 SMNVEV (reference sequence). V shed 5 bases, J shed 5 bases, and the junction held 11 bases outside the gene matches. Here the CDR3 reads CASSPLDRGRGTEAFF. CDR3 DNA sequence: TGTGCCAGCAGTCCTCTTGACAGGGGGCGAGGAACTGAAGCTTTCTTT.

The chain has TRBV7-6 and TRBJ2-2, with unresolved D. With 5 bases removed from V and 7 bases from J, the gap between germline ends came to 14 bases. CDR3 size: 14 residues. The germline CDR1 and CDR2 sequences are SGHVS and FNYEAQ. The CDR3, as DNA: TGTGCCAGCAGCCTAGGTCGTGGGGTCGGGGAGCTGTTTTTT. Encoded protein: CASSLGRGVGELFF.

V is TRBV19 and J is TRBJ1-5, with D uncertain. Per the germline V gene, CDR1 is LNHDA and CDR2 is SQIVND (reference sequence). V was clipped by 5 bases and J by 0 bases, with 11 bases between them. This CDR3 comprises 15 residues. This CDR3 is CASSHRAYSNQPQHF. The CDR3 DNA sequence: TGTGCCAGTAGTCACCGGGCCTATAGCAATCAGCCCCAGCATTTT.

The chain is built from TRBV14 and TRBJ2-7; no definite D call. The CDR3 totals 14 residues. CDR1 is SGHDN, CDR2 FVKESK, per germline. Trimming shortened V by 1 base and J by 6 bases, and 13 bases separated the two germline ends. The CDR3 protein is CASSQVLPYGEQYF. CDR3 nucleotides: TGTGCCAGCAGCCAAGTCCTTCCCTACGGCGAGCAGTACTTC.

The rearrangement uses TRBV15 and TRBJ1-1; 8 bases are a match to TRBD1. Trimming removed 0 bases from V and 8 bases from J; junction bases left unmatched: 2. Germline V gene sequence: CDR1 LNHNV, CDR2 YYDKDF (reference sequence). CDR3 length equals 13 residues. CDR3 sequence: CATSRDRQGEAFF. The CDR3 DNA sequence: TGTGCCACCAGCAGAGACCGACAGGGGGAAGCTTTCTTT.

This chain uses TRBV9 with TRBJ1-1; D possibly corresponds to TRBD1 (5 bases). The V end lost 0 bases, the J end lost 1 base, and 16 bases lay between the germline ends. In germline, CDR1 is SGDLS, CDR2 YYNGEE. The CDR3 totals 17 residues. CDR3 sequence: CASSVGLGQTTNTEAFF. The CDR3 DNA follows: TGTGCCAGCAGCGTAGGGTTGGGGCAGACTACGAACACTGAAGCTTTCTTT.

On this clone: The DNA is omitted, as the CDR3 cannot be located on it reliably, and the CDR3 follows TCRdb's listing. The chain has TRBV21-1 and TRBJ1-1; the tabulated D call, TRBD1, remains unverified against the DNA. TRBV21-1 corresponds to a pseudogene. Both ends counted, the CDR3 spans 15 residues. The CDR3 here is CASSKVGQGNTEAFF.

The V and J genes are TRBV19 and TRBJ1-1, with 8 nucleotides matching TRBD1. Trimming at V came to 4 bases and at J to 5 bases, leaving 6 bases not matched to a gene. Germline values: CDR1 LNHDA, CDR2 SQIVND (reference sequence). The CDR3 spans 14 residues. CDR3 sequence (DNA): TGTGCCAGTAGTACGGACAGGGTTGGTACTGAAGCTTTCTTT. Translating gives CASSTDRVGTEAFF.

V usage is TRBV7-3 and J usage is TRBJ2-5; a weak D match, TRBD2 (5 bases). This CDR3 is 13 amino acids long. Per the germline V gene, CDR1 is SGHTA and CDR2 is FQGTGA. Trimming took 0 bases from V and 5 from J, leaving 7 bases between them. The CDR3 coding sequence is TGTGCCAGCAGCTTAACCCCGGGGGAGACCCAGTACTTC. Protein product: CASSLTPGETQYF. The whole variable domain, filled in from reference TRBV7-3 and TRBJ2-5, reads GAGVSQTPSNKVTEKGKYVELRCDPISGHTALYWYRQSLGQGPEFLIYFQGTGAADDSGLPNDRFFAVRPEGSVSTLKIQRTERGDSAVYLCASSLTPGETQYFGPGTRLLVL.

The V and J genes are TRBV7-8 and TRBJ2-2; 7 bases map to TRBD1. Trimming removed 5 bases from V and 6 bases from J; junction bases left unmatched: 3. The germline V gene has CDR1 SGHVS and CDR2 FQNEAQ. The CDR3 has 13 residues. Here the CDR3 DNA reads TGTGCCAGCAGCCAGGGGGATGCCGGGGAGCTGTTTTTT. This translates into CASSQGDAGELFF.

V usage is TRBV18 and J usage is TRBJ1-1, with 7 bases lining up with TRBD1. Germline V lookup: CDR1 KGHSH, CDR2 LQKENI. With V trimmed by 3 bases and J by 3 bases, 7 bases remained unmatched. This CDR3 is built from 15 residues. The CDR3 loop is CASSPKPGQHTEAFF. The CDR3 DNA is TGTGCCAGCTCACCTAAACCGGGACAGCACACTGAAGCTTTCTTT.

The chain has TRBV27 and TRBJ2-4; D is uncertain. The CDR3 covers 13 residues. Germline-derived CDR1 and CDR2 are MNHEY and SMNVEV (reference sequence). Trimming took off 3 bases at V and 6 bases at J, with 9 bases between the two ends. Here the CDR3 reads CASSFSSGNIQYF. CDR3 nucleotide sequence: TGTGCCAGCAGTTTCTCTTCAGGAAACATTCAGTACTTC.

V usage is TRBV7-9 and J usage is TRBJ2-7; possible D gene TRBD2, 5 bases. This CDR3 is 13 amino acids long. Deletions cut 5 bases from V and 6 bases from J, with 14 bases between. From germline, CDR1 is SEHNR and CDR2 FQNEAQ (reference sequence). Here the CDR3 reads CASSPRVMGEQYF. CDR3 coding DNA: TGTGCCAGCAGCCCGAGGGTCATGGGCGAGCAGTACTTC. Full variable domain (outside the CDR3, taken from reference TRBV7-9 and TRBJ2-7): DTGVSQNPRHKITKRGQNVTFRCDPISEHNRLYWYRQTLGQGPEFLTYFQNEAQLEKSRLLSDRFSAERPKGSFSTLEIQRTEQGDSAMYLCASSPRVMGEQYFGPGTRLTVT.

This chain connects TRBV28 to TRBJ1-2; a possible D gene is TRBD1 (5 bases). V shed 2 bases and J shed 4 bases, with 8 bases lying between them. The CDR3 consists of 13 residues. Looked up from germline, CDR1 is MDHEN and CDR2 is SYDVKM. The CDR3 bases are TGTGCCAGCAGTTTAAAGGGGATCTATGGCTACACCTTC. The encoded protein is CASSLKGIYGYTF.

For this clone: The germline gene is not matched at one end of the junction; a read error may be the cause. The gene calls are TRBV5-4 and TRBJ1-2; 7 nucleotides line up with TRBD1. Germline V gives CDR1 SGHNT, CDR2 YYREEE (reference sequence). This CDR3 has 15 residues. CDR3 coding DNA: TGTGCCAGCAGTTCGCTACAGGGGTCTAATTATGGCTACACCTTC. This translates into CASSSLQGSNYGYTF.

The CDR3 reads CASSLRGGGEKLFF. CDR3 in DNA: TGTGCCAGCAGCCTCAGGGGCGGTGGTGAAAAACTGTTTTTT. The chain uses TRBV7-9 and TRBJ1-4; tentatively, D is TRBD1 (6 bases). The germline gives CDR1 SEHNR, CDR2 FQNEAQ (reference sequence). V gave up 5 bases and J gave up 7 bases, with 14 bases separating them. CDR3 length: 14 amino acids.

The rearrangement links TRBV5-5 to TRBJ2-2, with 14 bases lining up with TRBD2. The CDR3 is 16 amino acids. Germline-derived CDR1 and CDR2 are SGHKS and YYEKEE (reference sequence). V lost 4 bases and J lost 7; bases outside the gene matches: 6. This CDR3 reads CASSPTSGGVIGELFF. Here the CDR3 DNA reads TGTGCCAGCAGCCCGACTAGCGGGGGGGTAATCGGGGAGCTGTTTTTT.

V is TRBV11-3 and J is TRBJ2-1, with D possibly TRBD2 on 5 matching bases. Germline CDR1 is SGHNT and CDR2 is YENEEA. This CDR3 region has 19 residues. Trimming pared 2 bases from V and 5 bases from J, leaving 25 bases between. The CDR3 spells CASSLIGPMRAWRNNEQFF. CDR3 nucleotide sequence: TGTGCCAGCAGCTTAATTGGCCCAATGCGGGCCTGGCGGAACAATGAGCAGTTCTTC.

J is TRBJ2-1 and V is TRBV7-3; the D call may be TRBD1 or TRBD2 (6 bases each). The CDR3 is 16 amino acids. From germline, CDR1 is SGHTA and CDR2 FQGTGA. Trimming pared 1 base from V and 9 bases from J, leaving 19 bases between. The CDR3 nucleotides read TGTGCCAGCAGCTTAATTCGGGGGCCCCTCAGGGGTGAGCAGTTCTTC. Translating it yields CASSLIRGPLRGEQFF.

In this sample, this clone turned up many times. The CDR3, as DNA: TGTGCCTGGACGGGACAGTCAGCCTACGAGCAGTACTTC. As protein: CAWTGQSAYEQYF. This sequence joins TRBV30 and TRBJ2-7, with 7 nucleotides matching TRBD1. Germline CDR1 GTSNPN, CDR2 SVGIG (reference sequence). The length of the CDR3 is 13 residues. The trim removed 4 bases at V and 2 bases at J, leaving 5 bases unmatched.

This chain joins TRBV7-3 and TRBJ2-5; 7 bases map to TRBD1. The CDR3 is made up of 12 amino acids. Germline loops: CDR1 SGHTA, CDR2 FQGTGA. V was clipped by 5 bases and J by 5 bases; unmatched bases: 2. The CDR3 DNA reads TGTGCCAGCAGCCTACAGGGGGAGACCCAGTACTTC. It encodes CASSLQGETQYF.

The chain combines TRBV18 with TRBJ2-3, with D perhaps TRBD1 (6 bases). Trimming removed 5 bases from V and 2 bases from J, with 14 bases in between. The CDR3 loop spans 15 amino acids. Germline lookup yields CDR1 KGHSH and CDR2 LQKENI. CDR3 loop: CASSYFRDTTDTQYF. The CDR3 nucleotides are TGTGCCAGCTCATACTTCCGGGACACCACAGATACGCAGTATTTT.

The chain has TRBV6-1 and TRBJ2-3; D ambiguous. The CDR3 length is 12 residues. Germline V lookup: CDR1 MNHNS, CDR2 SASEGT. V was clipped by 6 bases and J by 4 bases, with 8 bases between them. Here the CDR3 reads CASRRHPDTQYF. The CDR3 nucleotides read TGTGCCAGCAGGAGACACCCAGATACGCAGTATTTT.

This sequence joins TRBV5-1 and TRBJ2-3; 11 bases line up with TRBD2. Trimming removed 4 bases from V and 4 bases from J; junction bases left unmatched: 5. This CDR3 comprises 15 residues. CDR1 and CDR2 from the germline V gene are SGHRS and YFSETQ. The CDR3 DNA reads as TGCGCCAGCAGCCAACTAGCGGGGGACGCAGATACGCAGTATTTT. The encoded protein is CASSQLAGDADTQYF. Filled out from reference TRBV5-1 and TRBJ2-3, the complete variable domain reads KAGVTQTPRYLIKTRGQQVTLSCSPISGHRSVSWYQQTPGQGLQFLFEYFSETQRNKGNFPGRFSGRQFSNSRSEMNVSTLELGDSALYLCASSQLAGDADTQYFGPGTRLTVL.

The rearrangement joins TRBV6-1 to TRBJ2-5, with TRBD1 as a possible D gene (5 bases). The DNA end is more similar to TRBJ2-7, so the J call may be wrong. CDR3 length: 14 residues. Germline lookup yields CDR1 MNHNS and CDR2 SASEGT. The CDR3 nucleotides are TGTGCCAGCATTCCGACAGTCCGCTCCTACGAGCAGTACTTC. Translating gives CASIPTVRSYEQYF.

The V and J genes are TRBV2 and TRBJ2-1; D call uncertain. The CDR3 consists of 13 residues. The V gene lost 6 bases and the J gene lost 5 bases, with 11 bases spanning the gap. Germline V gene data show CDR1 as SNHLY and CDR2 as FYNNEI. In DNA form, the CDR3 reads TGTGCCAGCAGGTGGATCCTACACAATGAGCAGTTCTTC. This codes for CASRWILHNEQFF.